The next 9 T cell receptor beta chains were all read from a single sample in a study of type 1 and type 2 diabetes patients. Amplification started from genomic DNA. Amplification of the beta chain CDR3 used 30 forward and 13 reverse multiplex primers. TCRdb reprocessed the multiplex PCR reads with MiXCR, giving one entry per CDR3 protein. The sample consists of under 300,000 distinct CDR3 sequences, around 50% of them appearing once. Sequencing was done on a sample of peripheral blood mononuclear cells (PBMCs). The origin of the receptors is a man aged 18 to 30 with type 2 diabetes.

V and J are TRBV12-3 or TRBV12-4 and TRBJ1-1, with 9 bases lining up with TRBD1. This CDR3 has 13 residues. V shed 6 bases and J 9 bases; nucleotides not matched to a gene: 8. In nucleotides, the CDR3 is TGTGCCAGCAGCGTGGGGACAGGGTCGAAAGCTTTCTTT. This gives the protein CASSVGTGSKAFF.

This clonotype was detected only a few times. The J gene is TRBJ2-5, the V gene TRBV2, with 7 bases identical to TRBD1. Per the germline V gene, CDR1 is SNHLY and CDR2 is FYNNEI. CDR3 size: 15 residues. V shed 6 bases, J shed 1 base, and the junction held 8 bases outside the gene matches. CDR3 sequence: CASSDWDSSQETQYF. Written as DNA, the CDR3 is TGTGCCAGCAGCGACTGGGACAGCAGCCAAGAGACCCAGTACTTC.

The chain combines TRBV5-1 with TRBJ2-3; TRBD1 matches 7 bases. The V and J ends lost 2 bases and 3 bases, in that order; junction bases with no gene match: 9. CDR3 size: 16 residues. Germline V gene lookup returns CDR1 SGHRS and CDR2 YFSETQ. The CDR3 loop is CASSLGDREGTDTQYF. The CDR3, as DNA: TGCGCCAGCAGCTTAGGTGACAGGGAAGGAACAGATACGCAGTATTTT. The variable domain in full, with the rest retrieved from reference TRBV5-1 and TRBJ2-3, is KAGVTQTPRYLIKTRGQQVTLSCSPISGHRSVSWYQQTPGQGLQFLFEYFSETQRNKGNFPGRFSGRQFSNSRSEMNVSTLELGDSALYLCASSLGDREGTDTQYFGPGTRLTVL.

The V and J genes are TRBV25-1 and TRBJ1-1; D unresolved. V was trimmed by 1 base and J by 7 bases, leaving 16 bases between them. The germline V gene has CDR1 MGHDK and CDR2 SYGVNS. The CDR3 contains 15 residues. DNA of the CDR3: TGTGCCAGCAGTGAATCTGCAGGAATACTCTTTGAAGCTTTCTTT. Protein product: CASSESAGILFEAFF.

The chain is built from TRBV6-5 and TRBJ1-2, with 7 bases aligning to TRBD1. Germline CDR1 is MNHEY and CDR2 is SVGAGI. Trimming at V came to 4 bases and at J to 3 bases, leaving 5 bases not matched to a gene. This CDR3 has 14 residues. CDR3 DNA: TGTGCCAGCAGTTCGGCCGGGACAGACTATGGCTACACCTTC. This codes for CASSSAGTDYGYTF.

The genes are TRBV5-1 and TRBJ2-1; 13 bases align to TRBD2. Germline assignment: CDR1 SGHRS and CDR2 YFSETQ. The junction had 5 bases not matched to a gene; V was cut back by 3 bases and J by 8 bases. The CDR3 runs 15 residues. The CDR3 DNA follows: TGCGCCAGCAGCTCAACTAGCGGGAGGGCCCATGAGCAGTTCTTC. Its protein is CASSSTSGRAHEQFF.

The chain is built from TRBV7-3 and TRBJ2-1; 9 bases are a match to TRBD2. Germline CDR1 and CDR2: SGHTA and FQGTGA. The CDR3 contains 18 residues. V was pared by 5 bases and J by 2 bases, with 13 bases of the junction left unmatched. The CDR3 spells CASSQWGVRTSAYNEQFF. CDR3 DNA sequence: TGTGCCAGCAGCCAATGGGGGGTTAGGACTAGCGCCTACAATGAGCAGTTCTTC.

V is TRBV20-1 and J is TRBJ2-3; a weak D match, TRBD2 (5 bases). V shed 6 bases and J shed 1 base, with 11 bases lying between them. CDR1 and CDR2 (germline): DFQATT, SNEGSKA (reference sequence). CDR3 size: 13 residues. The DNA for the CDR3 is TGCAGTGCCCCTGAGAGGGGCACAGATACGCAGTATTTT. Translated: CSAPERGTDTQYF.

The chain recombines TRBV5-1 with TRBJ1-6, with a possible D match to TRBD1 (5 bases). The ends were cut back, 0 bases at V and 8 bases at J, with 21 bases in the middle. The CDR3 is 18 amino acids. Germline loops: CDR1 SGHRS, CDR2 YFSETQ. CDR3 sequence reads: CASSLGGPPGLSHSPLHF. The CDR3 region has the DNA TGCGCCAGCAGCTTGGGTGGGCCTCCGGGGCTCTCTCATTCACCCCTCCACTTT. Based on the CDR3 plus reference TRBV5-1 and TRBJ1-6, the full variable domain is KAGVTQTPRYLIKTRGQQVTLSCSPISGHRSVSWYQQTPGQGLQFLFEYFSETQRNKGNFPGRFSGRQFSNSRSEMNVSTLELGDSALYLCASSLGGPPGLSHSPLHFGNGTRLTVT.